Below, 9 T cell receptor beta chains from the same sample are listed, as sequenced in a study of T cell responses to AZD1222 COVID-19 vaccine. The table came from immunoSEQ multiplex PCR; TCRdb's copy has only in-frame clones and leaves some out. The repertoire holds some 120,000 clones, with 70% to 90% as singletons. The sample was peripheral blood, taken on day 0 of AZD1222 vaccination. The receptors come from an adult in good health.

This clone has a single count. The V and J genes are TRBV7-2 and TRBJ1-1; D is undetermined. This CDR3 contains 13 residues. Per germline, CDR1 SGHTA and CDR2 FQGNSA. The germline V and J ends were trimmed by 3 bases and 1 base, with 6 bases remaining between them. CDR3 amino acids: CASSFGGNTEAFF. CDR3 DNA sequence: TGTGCCAGCAGCTTTGGAGGGAACACTGAAGCTTTCTTT. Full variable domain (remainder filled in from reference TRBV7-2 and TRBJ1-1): GAGVSQSPSNKVTEKGKDVELRCDPISGHTALYWYRQSLGQGLEFLIYFQGNSAPDKSGLPSDRFSAERTGGSVSTLTIQRTQQEDSAVYLCASSFGGNTEAFFGQGTRLTVV.

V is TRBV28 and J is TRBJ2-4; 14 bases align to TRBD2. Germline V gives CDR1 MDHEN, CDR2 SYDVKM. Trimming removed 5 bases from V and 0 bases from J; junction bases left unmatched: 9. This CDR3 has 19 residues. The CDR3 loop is CASSRGLAGGNLAKNIQYF. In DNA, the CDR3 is TGTGCCAGCAGTCGCGGACTAGCGGGGGGAAACCTAGCCAAAAACATTCAGTACTTC.

In DNA form, the CDR3 reads TGCGCCAGCAGCCTAGATGGGGGGTTCGCGAACACCGGGGAGCTGTTTTTT. This gives the protein CASSLDGGFANTGELFF. This chain connects TRBV5-1 to TRBJ2-2; possible D gene TRBD2, 6 bases. The CDR3 contains 17 residues. V was pared by 4 bases and J by 0 bases, with 16 bases between. The germline V gene encodes CDR1 SGHRS and CDR2 YFSETQ.

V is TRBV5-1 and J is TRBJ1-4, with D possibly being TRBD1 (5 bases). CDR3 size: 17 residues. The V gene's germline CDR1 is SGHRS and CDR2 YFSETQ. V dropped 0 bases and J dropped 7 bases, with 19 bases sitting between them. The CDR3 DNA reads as TGCGCCAGCAGCTTGGGCCAGGGTGAAGGCGGTGCTGAAAAACTGTTTTTT. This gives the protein CASSLGQGEGGAEKLFF.

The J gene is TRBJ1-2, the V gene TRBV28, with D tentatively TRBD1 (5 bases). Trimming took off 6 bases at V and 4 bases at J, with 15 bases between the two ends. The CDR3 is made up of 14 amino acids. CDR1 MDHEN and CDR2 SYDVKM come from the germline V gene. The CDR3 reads CASSVGGAGYGYTF. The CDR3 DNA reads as TGTGCCAGCAGCGTCGGCGGGGCGGGCTATGGCTACACCTTC.

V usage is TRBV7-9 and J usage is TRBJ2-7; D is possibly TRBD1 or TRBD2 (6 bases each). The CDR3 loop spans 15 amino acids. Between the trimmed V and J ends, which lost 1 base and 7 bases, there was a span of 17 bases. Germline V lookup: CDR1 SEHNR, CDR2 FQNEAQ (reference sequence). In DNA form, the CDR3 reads TGTGCCAGCAGCTTAGAGGGACTCTCAGGGGAAGAGCAGTACTTC. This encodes CASSLEGLSGEEQYF.

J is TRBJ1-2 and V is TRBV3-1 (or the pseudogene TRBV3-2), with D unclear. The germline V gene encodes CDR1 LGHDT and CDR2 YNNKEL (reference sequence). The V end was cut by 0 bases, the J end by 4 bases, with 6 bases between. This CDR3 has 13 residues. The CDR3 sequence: CASSQDVPYGYTF. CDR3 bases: TGTGCCAGCAGCCAAGATGTACCCTATGGCTACACCTTC.

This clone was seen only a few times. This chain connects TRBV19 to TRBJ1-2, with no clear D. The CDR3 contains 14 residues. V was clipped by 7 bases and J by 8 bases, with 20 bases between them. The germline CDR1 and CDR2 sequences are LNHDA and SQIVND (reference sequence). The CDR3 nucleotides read TGTGCCAGTACCCGACCTGGGGAGGTGAAGGGCTACACCTTC. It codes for CASTRPGEVKGYTF.

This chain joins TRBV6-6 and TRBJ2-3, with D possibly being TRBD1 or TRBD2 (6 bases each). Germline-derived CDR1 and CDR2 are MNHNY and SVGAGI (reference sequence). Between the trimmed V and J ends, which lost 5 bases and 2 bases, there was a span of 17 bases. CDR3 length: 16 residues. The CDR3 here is CASSPFSGALTDTQYF. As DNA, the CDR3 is TGTGCCAGCAGTCCCTTTTCGGGGGCCCTCACAGATACGCAGTATTTT.